Given below is one T cell receptor (beta chain) in context. The assay was immunoSEQ multiplex PCR, and TCRdb's table has in-frame clones only and misses some. Here the sample spans fewer than 6,500 clones, approximately 71% being singletons. CDR1 is SGHTA and CDR2 is FQGNSA in the germline V gene. V was pared by 5 bases and J by 4 bases, with 15 bases between. This CDR3 contains 14 residues. The sample belongs to a study of tissue T cells after allogeneic stem cell transplantation. The chain recombines TRBV7-2 with TRBJ2-7; D gene unclear. The TCR originated in a woman aged 18 to 55 with breast cancer. The material was tissue from the stomach, obtained at autopsy. This chain's CDR3 is CASSPSRNRYEQYF. Written as DNA, the CDR3 is TGTGCCAGCAGCCCCTCAAGAAATCGATACGAGCAGTACTTC.